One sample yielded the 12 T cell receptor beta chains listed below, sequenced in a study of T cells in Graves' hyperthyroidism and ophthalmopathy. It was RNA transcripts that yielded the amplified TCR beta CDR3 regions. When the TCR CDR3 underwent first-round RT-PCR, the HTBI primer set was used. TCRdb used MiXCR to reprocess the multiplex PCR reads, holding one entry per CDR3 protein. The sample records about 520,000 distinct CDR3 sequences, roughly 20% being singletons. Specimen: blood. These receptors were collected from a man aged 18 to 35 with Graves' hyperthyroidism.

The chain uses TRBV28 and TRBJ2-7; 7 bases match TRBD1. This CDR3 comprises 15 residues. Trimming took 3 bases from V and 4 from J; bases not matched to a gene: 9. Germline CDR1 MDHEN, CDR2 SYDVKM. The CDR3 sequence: CASSLGQSGEYEQYF. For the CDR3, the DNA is TGTGCCAGCAGTTTGGGACAGAGTGGGGAATACGAGCAGTACTTC.

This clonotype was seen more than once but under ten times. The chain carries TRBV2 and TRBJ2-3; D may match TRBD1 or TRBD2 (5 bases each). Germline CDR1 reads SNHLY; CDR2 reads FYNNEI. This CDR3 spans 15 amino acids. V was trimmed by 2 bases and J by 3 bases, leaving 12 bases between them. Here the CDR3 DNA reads TGTGCCAGCAGTGAATGGGGACCCCTAACAGATACGCAGTATTTT. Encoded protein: CASSEWGPLTDTQYF.

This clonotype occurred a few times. In nucleotides, the CDR3 is TGTGCCAGCAGCTTTAGCCGGGACATAAATGAGCAGTTCTTC. Encoded protein: CASSFSRDINEQFF. The chain is built from TRBV7-2 and TRBJ2-1; D possibly corresponds to TRBD1 (6 bases). The CDR3 is 14 residues long. From germline, CDR1 is SGHTA and CDR2 FQGNSA. The germline V and J ends were trimmed by 3 bases and 7 bases, with 13 bases remaining between them.

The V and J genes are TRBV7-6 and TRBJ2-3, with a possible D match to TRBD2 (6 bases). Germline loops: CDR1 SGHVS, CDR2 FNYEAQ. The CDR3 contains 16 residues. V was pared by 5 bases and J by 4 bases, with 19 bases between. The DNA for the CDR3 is TGTGCCAGCAGCCCGGGACTCCTAAGAAGGTCAGATACGCAGTATTTT. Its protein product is CASSPGLLRRSDTQYF.

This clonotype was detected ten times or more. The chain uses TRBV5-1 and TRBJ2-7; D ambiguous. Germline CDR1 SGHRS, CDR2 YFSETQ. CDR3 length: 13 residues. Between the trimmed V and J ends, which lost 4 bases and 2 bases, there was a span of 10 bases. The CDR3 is CASSPRQTYEQYF. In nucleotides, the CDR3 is TGCGCCAGCAGCCCCCGCCAAACCTACGAGCAGTACTTC.

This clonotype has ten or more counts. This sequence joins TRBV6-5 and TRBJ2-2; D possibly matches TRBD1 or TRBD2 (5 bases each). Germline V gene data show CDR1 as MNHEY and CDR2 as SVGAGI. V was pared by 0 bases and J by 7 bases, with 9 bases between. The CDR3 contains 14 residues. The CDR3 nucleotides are TGTGCCAGCAGTTACTCCGCTGGGGGCGGGGAGCTGTTTTTT. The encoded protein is CASSYSAGGGELFF.

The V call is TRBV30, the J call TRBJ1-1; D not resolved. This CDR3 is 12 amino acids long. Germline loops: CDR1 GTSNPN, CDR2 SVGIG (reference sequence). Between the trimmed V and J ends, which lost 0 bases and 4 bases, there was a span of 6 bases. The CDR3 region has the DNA TGTGCCTGGAGTGTAGTGGGCACTGAAGCTTTCTTT. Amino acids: CAWSVVGTEAFF.

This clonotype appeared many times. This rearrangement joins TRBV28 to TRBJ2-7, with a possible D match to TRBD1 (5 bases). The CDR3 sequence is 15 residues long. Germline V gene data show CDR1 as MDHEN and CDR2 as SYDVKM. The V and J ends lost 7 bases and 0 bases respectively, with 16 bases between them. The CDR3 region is CASNPFRASSYEQYF. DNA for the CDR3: TGTGCCAGCAACCCCTTCAGGGCCAGCTCCTACGAGCAGTACTTC.

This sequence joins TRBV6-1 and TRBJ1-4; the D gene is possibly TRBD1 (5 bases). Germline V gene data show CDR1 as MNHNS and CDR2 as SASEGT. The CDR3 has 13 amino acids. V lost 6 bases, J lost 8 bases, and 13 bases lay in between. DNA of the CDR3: TGTGCCAGCAGGCGACAGCCTGCAGAAAAACTGTTTTTT. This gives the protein CASRRQPAEKLFF.

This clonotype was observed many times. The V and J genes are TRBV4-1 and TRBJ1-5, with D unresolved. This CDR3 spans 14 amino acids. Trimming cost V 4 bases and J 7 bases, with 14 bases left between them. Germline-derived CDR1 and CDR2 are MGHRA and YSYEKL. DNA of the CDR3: TGCGCCAGCAGCCCCGACCTAGATAAGCAGCCCCAGCATTTT. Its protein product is CASSPDLDKQPQHF.

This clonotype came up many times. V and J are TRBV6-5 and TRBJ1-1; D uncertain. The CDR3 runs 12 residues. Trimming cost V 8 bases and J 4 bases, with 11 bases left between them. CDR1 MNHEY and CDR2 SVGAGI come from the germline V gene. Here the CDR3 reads CASFVWTTEAFF. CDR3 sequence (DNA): TGTGCCAGCTTTGTGTGGACCACTGAAGCTTTCTTT.

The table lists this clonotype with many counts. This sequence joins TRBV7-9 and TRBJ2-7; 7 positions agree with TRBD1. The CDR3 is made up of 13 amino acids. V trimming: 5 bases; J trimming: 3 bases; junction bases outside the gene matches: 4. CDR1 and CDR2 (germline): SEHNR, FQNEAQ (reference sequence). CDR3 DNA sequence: TGTGCCAGCAGCCCGGGACAGCACTACGAGCAGTACTTC. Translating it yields CASSPGQHYEQYF.